These T cell receptor beta chains were read from a single sample in a study of blood T cell repertoires in COVID-19. TCRdb's table, derived via immunoSEQ multiplex PCR, lists solely in-frame clones and lacks some. The profile covers about 240,000 clones, with about 83% appearing a single time and around 3.3% taken by the ten largest. The sequenced sample was PBMCs or T cells enriched from blood (not recorded which). The receptors were sampled from a woman in her 40s who had been exposed to COVID-19. Both conserved end residues are part of each CDR3. The D gene is left open where the match is weak. Rows may omit the clone size; those that give it use once, few, many or a size class.

J: TRBJ1-2
D: TRBD1
V: TRBV15
size: NA
DNA: TGTGCCACCAGCAGCGATTGGGACAGGGAAACGTTC
CDR3: CATSSDWDRETF

J: TRBJ1-1
D: TRBD1
V: TRBV5-1
size: NA
DNA: TGCGCCAGCAGCCGCGGGACAGGGATGAACACTGAAGCTTTCTTT
CDR3: CASSRGTGMNTEAFF

J: TRBJ1-1
D: NA
V: TRBV9
size: NA
DNA: TGTGCCAGCAGCGTCACAAGCGAGAACACTGAAGCTTTCTTT
CDR3: CASSVTSENTEAFF

J: TRBJ1-2
D: TRBD1
V: TRBV28
size: NA
DNA: TGTGCCAGCAGTCTGACAGGGACCTATGGCTACACCTTC
CDR3: CASSLTGTYGYTF

J: TRBJ1-5
D: NA
V: TRBV9
size: NA
DNA: TGTGCCAGCAGCGTAGACGCCGGTCAGCCCCAGCATTTT
CDR3: CASSVDAGQPQHF

J: TRBJ1-3
D: NA
V: TRBV12-5
size: NA
DNA: TGTGCTAGTGGTGATGGAGGTGGCGGGAGGGGAAACACCATATATTTT
CDR3: CASGDGGGGRGNTIYF

J: TRBJ1-1
D: TRBD1
V: TRBV7-3
size: NA
DNA: TGTGCCAGCAGCACGACAGGGAGTGGCGACACTGAAGCTTTCTTT
CDR3: CASSTTGSGDTEAFF

J: TRBJ2-5
D: TRBD2
V: TRBV5-1
size: NA
DNA: TGCGCCAGTCGACTAGCGGGGGCCTCGGGAGGGGAGACCCAGTACTTC
CDR3: CASRLAGASGGETQYF

J: TRBJ1-1
D: NA
V: TRBV3-1/TRBV3-2
size: NA
DNA: TGTGCCAGCAGCCAAGCTCCGGGGGGCACTGAAGCTTTCTTT
CDR3: CASSQAPGGTEAFF

J: TRBJ2-1
D: NA
V: TRBV5-4
size: NA
DNA: TGTGCCAGCAGCTTGCTCCATGAGCAGTTCTTC
CDR3: CASSLLHEQFF

J: TRBJ1-4
D: TRBD1
V: TRBV10-3
size: NA
DNA: TGTGCCATCAGGGGGGACAGCTCAACTAATGAAAAACTGTTTTTT
CDR3: CAIRGDSSTNEKLFF

J: TRBJ2-2
D: NA
V: TRBV19
size: many
DNA: TGTGCCAGTAGTATAGATGGTGCGGGTGCCGGGGAGCTGTTTTTT
CDR3: CASSIDGAGAGELFF

J: TRBJ2-4
D: NA
V: TRBV28
size: NA
DNA: TGTGCCAGCAGTTTCGCGGTGCTAGGGGTCCTAGCCAAAAACATTCAGTACTTC
CDR3: CASSFAVLGVLAKNIQYF

J: TRBJ1-6
D: NA
V: TRBV7-9
size: once
DNA: TGTGCCAGCAGCCCCCCGCGGGAGGCTGGTAATTCACCCCTCCACTTT
CDR3: CASSPPREAGNSPLHF

J: TRBJ1-1
D: TRBD1
V: TRBV6-5
size: NA
DNA: TGTGCCAGCAGGTCCGGGACAGACAGCAACACTGAAGCTTTCTTT
CDR3: CASRSGTDSNTEAFF

J: TRBJ1-2
D: TRBD1
V: TRBV7-9
size: NA
DNA: TGTGCCAGCAGCCCCCAGGGGGACTATGGCTACACCTTC
CDR3: CASSPQGDYGYTF

J: TRBJ2-5
D: NA
V: TRBV19
size: few
DNA: TGTGCCAGTAGCCCCCTGACAGGACAGCTACAAGAGACCCAGTACTTC
CDR3: CASSPLTGQLQETQYF

J: TRBJ2-3
D: NA
V: TRBV7-9
size: NA
DNA: TGTGCCAGCAGCTTAGCTTCAGTGGCAGATACGCAGTATTTT
CDR3: CASSLASVADTQYF

J: TRBJ2-1
D: NA
V: TRBV4-1
size: NA
DNA: TGCGCCAGCAGCCAAGCCTTGGGGGGACACAATGAGCAGTTCTTC
CDR3: CASSQALGGHNEQFF

J: TRBJ2-3
D: TRBD1
V: TRBV7-2
size: once
DNA: TGTGCCAGCAGCTTAAGGTTTGGGGGGCAGGGGGCACTATTAGATACGCAGTATTTT
CDR3: CASSLRFGGQGALLDTQYF

J: TRBJ1-1
D: NA
V: TRBV7-3
size: NA
DNA: TGTGCCAGCAGCTCCAGGGAATCGAACACTGAAGCTTTCTTT
CDR3: CASSSRESNTEAFF

J: TRBJ1-6
D: TRBD1
V: TRBV2
size: few
DNA: TGTGCCAGCAAGCTTAGGGGTGGGACAGGGAATTCACCCCTCCACTTT
CDR3: CASKLRGGTGNSPLHF

J: TRBJ1-4
D: TRBD1
V: TRBV28
size: few
DNA: TGTGCCAGCAGCTTCCGGACAGGGTATGAAAAACTGTTTTTT
CDR3: CASSFRTGYEKLFF

J: TRBJ1-1
D: TRBD1
V: TRBV19
size: NA
DNA: TGTGCCAGTACGGACAGGTTGAACACTGAAGCTTTCTTT
CDR3: CASTDRLNTEAFF

J: TRBJ1-1
D: NA
V: TRBV6-5
size: NA
DNA: TGTGCCAGCAGTTCCCCCCGGGAGGGGACTGAAGCTTTCTTT
CDR3: CASSSPREGTEAFF

J: TRBJ2-1
D: TRBD2
V: TRBV6-2/TRBV6-3
size: NA
DNA: TGTGCCAGCAGTTACTCGTTGGGACTAGCGGCGGATGAGCAGTTCTTC
CDR3: CASSYSLGLAADEQFF

J: TRBJ1-1
D: NA
V: TRBV7-3
size: NA
DNA: TGTGCCAGCAGCCTGGGGACACTGAGGGACACTGAAGCTTTCTTT
CDR3: CASSLGTLRDTEAFF

J: TRBJ1-1
D: TRBD1
V: TRBV28
size: NA
DNA: TGTGCCAGCAGTCCCCGGACAGGGGGTGTGGTGGAAGCTTTCTTT
CDR3: CASSPRTGGVVEAFF

J: TRBJ1-5
D: NA
V: TRBV11-2
size: few
DNA: TGTGCCAGCAGCTTAGATCCTCCGGGAAATCAGCCCCAGCATTTT
CDR3: CASSLDPPGNQPQHF

J: TRBJ1-1
D: NA
V: TRBV11-2
size: once
DNA: TGTGCCAGCAGCCCTCAGACAGAGAACACTGAAGCTTTCTTT
CDR3: CASSPQTENTEAFF

J: TRBJ1-1
D: NA
V: TRBV5-4
size: few
DNA: TGTGCCAGCAGCCTCCCCCTTGCAGATAACACTGAAGCTTTCTTT
CDR3: CASSLPLADNTEAFF

J: TRBJ2-3
D: NA
V: TRBV5-1
size: NA
DNA: TGCGCCAGCAGCAAAGCTCCAGGGTCTAGCACAGATACGCAGTATTTT
CDR3: CASSKAPGSSTDTQYF

J: TRBJ1-2
D: TRBD1
V: TRBV6-1
size: NA
DNA: TGTGCCAGCAGTGACCTACAGGGGAACTATGGCTACACCTTC
CDR3: CASSDLQGNYGYTF

J: TRBJ2-3
D: NA
V: TRBV5-4
size: few
DNA: TGTGCCAGCAGCTTGGAGGTGGGGGCAGGGGATACGCAGTATTTT
CDR3: CASSLEVGAGDTQYF

J: TRBJ2-1
D: TRBD1
V: TRBV19
size: NA
DNA: TGTGCCAGTAGCGACAGGGGAAAGCAGTTCTTC
CDR3: CASSDRGKQFF

J: TRBJ2-2
D: TRBD2
V: TRBV5-1
size: NA
DNA: TGCGCCAGCAGCTTGGGAAGCGGGGGGCCGAACACCGGGGAGCTGTTTTTT
CDR3: CASSLGSGGPNTGELFF

J: TRBJ1-5
D: TRBD1
V: TRBV2
size: NA
DNA: TGTGCCAGCAGTGAAGGGACAGGGGCCGAGCATTTT
CDR3: CASSEGTGAEHF

J: TRBJ2-3
D: TRBD2
V: TRBV5-4
size: NA
DNA: TGTGCCAGCAGCTCCTGGACTAGTCCAGATACGCAGTATTTT
CDR3: CASSSWTSPDTQYF

J: TRBJ1-1
D: NA
V: TRBV11-2
size: NA
DNA: TGTGCCAGCAGCCCCGGGCGACAGACCATGAACACTGAAGCTTTCTTT
CDR3: CASSPGRQTMNTEAFF

J: TRBJ2-3
D: TRBD1
V: TRBV9
size: NA
DNA: TGTGCCAGCAGCGGCCGGACAGGCCCCCCAGATACGCAGTATTTT
CDR3: CASSGRTGPPDTQYF

J: TRBJ2-1
D: NA
V: TRBV7-2
size: NA
DNA: TGTGCCAGCACCAACCTACCAGGAGGCCAAGGGTTCTTC
CDR3: CASTNLPGGQGFF

J: TRBJ2-1
D: TRBD2
V: TRBV4-3
size: NA
DNA: TGCGCCAGCAGCCGAGTAGCGGGGGATTACAATGAGCAGTTCTTC
CDR3: CASSRVAGDYNEQFF

J: TRBJ1-4
D: TRBD1
V: TRBV7-8
size: NA
DNA: TGTGCCAGCAGCTTAGGGGCGACAGGGGGGCGGACTAATGAAAAACTGTTTTTT
CDR3: CASSLGATGGRTNEKLFF

J: TRBJ1-1
D: NA
V: TRBV6-5
size: NA
DNA: TGTGCCAGCAGTTATGGCAGCGAGCGAGAAGCTTTCTTT
CDR3: CASSYGSEREAFF

J: TRBJ1-2
D: NA
V: TRBV7-9
size: NA
DNA: TGTGCCAGCAGCCTCGGAAGCGAGTTCTATGGCTACACCTTC
CDR3: CASSLGSEFYGYTF

J: TRBJ1-2
D: TRBD1
V: TRBV5-1
size: NA
DNA: TGCGCCAGCAGCTTCCTCGGGACAGGAGCTAACTATGGCTACACCTTC
CDR3: CASSFLGTGANYGYTF